These 12 T cell receptor beta chains came from one sample sequenced in a study of T cell clusters in autoimmune cytopenias. TRB rearrangements were amplified by touch-down multiplex PCR with mixed TRB-A/B primers. From its re-call of the multiplex PCR reads, TCRdb lists each CDR3 protein once, without DNA. The table for this sample gives 8,300 or so distinct CDR3 sequences. TRB amplification used approximately 250 ng of peripheral blood genomic DNA. The sample taken for sequencing was peripheral blood. Receptor source: a human donor with an autoimmune cytopenia or autoimmune hepatitis (not recorded which).

This clonotype counts as medium-sized by frequency. The chain joins TRBV15 to TRBJ1-1; TCRdb proposes TRBD1, but this gene call is untestable without DNA. Germline V gene sequence: CDR1 LNHNV, CDR2 YYDKDF (reference sequence). The CDR3 runs 17 residues. CDR3 in amino acids: CATSPFPRTLNGTEAFF. Using reference TRBV15 and TRBJ1-1 for the parts outside the CDR3, the full variable domain is DAMVIQNPRYQVTQFGKPVTLSCSQTLNHNVMYWYQQKSSQAPKLLFHYYDKDFNNEADTPDNFQSRRPNTSFCFLDIRSPGLGDTAMYLCATSPFPRTLNGTEAFFGQGTRLTVV.

V gene TRBV2 combines with J gene TRBJ1-1; TCRdb returns TRBD1, unconfirmable since there is no DNA. The CDR3 totals 14 residues. Germline V CDR1 and CDR2: SNHLY, FYNNEI. CDR3 protein: CASSEQGPNTEAFF.

The chain is built from TRBV10-3 and TRBJ2-1; TCRdb's assignment of TRBD1 cannot be checked, as there is no DNA. CDR1 is ENHRY, CDR2 SYGVKD, per germline. This CDR3 is 15 amino acids long. CDR3: CAIRGRDRDPNKQFF.

The V call is TRBV5-3, the J call TRBJ1-5; TCRdb's D call of TRBD1 is untestable without DNA. TRBV5-3 is an ORF, and what it does is uncertain. This CDR3 contains 11 residues. This CDR3 reads CAGGGIQPQHF.

V gene TRBV12-3 or TRBV12-4 combines with J gene TRBJ2-2; TCRdb gives TRBD1 as the D gene, but with no DNA this cannot be confirmed. The CDR3 loop spans 16 amino acids. CDR3 region: CASSLIGGAYTGELFF.

The chain is built from TRBV4-3 and TRBJ2-7. Germline CDR1 and CDR2: LGHNA and YSLEER. The CDR3 contains 15 residues. The CDR3 protein is CASSQEGNHGNEQYF.

Considering frequency, this clonotype is medium-sized (0.01 to 0.1%). This chain joins TRBV6-5 and TRBJ1-1. Germline loops: CDR1 MNHEY, CDR2 SVGAGI. This CDR3 has 14 amino acids. CDR3 in amino acids: CASSYSVMNTEAFF.

This clonotype is deemed medium-sized by its frequency. V is TRBV6-5 and J is TRBJ2-7; as DNA is missing, the TRBD1 call by TCRdb cannot be tested. The germline V gene encodes CDR1 MNHEY and CDR2 SVGAGI. CDR3 length: 16 amino acids. CDR3 residues: CASSYHTQGPSYEQYF.

This clonotype is called medium-sized based on its frequency. The CDR3 region is CASSSNSGLMNTEAFF. This chain connects TRBV5-1 to TRBJ1-1. This CDR3 spans 16 amino acids. Germline V gives CDR1 SGHRS, CDR2 YFSETQ.

This clonotype registers medium-sized (0.01 to 0.1%) by frequency. The chain recombines TRBV27 with TRBJ1-6; TCRdb outputs TRBD1, but without DNA this stays unchecked. In germline, CDR1 is MNHEY, CDR2 SMNVEV (reference sequence). This CDR3 has 14 residues. CDR3: CASNPAGDNSPLHF.

By frequency, this clonotype registers medium-sized. CDR3 loop: CAFTAGISGNTIYF. The chain is built from TRBV30 and TRBJ1-3. The V gene's germline CDR1 is GTSNPN and CDR2 SVGIG (reference sequence). CDR3 length: 14 amino acids.

According to its frequency, this clonotype is medium-sized. This rearrangement joins TRBV7-9 to TRBJ2-7; checking the TCRdb D call of TRBD1 is not possible without DNA. Germline V CDR1 and CDR2: SEHNR, FQNEAQ (reference sequence). This CDR3 spans 16 amino acids. Here the CDR3 reads CASSLPEDSVSYEQYF. Combining the CDR3 with reference TRBV7-9 and TRBJ2-7 gives the whole variable domain DTGVSQNPRHKITKRGQNVTFRCDPISEHNRLYWYRQTLGQGPEFLTYFQNEAQLEKSRLLSDRFSAERPKGSFSTLEIQRTEQGDSAMYLCASSLPEDSVSYEQYFGPGTRLTVT.